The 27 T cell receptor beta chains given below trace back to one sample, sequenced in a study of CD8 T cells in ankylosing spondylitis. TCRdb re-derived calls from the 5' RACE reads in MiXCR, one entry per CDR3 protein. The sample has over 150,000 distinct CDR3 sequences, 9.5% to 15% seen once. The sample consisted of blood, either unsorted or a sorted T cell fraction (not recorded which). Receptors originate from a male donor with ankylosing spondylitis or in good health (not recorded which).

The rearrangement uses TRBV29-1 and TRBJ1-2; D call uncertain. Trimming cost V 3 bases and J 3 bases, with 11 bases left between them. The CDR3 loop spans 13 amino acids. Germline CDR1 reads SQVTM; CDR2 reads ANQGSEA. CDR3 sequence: CSVDRSGDYGYTF. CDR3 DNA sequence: TGCAGCGTTGACCGATCCGGGGACTATGGCTACACCTTC.

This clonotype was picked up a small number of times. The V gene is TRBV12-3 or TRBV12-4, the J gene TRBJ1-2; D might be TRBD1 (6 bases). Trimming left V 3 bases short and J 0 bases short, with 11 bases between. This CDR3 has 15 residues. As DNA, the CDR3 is TGTGCCAGCAGTTTGGGGGGGCCGACTAACTATGGCTACACCTTC. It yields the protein CASSLGGPTNYGYTF.

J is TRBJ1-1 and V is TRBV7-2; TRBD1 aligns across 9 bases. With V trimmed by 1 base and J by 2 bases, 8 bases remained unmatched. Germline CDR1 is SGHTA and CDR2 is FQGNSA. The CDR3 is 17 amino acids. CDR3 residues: CASSLGFRTGENTEAFF. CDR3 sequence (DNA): TGTGCCAGCAGCTTAGGGTTCCGGACAGGGGAAAACACTGAAGCTTTCTTT.

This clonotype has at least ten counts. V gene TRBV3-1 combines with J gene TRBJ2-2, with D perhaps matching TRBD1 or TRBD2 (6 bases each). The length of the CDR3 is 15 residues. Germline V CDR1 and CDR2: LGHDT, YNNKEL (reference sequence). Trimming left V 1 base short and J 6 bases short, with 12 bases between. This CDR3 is CASSQAIGGPGELFF. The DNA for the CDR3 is TGTGCCAGCAGCCAAGCGATCGGGGGCCCCGGGGAGCTGTTTTTT.

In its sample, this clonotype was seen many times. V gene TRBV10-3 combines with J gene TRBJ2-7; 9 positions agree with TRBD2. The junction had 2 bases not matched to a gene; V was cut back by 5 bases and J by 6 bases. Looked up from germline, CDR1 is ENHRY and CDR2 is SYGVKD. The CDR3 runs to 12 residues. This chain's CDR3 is CAISTTSGEQYF. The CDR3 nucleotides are TGTGCCATCAGTACGACTAGCGGCGAGCAGTACTTC.

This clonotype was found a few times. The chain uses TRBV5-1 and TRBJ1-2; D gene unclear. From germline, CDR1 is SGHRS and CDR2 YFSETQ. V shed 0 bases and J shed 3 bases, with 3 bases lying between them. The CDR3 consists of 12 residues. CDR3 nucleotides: TGCGCCAGCAGCTTGGGACACTATGGCTACACCTTC. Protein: CASSLGHYGYTF.

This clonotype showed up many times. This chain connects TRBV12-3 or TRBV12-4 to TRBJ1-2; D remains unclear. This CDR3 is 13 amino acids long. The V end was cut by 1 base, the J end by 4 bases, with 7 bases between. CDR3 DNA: TGTGCCAGCAGTTTAGGGATTCTCTATGGCTACACCTTC. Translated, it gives CASSLGILYGYTF.

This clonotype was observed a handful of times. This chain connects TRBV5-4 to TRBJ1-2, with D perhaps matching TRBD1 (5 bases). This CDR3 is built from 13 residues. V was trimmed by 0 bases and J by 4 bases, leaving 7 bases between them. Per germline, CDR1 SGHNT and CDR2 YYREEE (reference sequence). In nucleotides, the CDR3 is TGTGCCAGCAGCTTGGACAGGCTCTATGGCTACACCTTC. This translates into CASSLDRLYGYTF.

DNA of the CDR3: TGTGCCAGCAGTTACACAGTCCTAGCGGGGGCCTCCCAAGAGACCCAGTACTTC. As protein: CASSYTVLAGASQETQYF. V is TRBV6-2 or TRBV6-3 and J is TRBJ2-5; 10 nucleotides match TRBD2. CDR3 length: 18 amino acids. Trimming took 2 bases from V and 1 from J; bases not matched to a gene: 10. Germline CDR1 reads MNHEY; CDR2 reads SVGEGT.

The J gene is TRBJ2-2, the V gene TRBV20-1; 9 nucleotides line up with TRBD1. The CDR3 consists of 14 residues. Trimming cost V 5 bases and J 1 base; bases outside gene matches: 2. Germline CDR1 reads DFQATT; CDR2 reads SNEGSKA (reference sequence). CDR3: CSAWDRVNTGELFF. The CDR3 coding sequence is TGCAGTGCTTGGGACAGGGTGAACACCGGGGAGCTGTTTTTT.

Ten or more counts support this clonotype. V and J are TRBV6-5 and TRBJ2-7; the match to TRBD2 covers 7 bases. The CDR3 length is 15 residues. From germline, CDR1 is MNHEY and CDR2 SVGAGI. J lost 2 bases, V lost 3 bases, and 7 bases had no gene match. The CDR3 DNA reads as TGTGCCAGCAGTTATGAGCCTAGCGGAGCCTACGAGCAGTACTTC. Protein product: CASSYEPSGAYEQYF.

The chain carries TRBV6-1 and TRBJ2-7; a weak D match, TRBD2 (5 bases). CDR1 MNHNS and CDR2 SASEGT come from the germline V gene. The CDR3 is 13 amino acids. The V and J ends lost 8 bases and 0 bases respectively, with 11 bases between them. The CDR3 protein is CASEGGYSYEQYF. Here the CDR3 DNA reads TGTGCCAGCGAGGGCGGATACTCCTACGAGCAGTACTTC.

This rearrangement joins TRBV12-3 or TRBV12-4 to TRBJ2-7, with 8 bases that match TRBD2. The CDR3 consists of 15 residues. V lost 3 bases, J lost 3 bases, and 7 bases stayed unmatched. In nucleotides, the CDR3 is TGTGCCAGCAGTTTCGGGGGGGATAACCTCTACGAGCAGTACTTC. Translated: CASSFGGDNLYEQYF.

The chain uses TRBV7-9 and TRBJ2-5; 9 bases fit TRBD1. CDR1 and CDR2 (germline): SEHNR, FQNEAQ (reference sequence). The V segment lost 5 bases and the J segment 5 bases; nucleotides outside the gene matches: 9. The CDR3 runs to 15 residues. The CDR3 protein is CASSLGTGRWETQYF. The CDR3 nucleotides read TGTGCCAGCAGCCTCGGGACAGGGAGGTGGGAGACCCAGTACTTC.

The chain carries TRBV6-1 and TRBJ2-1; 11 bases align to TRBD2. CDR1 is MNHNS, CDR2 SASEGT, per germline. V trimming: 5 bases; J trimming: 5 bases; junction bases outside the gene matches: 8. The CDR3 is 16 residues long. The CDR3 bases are TGTGCCAGCAGTCGGGCTAGCGGGGGGCGGCACAATGAGCAGTTCTTC. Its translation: CASSRASGGRHNEQFF.

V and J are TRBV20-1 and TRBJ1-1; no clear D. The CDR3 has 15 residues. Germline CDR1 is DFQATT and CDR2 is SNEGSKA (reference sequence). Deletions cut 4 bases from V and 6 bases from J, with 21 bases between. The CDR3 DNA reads TGCAGTGCTACGGTTTCGTATAGCGCCCGAGCTGAAGCTTTCTTT. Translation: CSATVSYSARAEAFF.

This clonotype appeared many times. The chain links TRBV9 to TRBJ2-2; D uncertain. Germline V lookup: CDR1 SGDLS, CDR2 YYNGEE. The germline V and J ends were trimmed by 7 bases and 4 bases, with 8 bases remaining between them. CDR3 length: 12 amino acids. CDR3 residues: CASAQLTGELFF. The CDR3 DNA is TGTGCCAGCGCCCAGCTCACCGGGGAGCTGTTTTTT.

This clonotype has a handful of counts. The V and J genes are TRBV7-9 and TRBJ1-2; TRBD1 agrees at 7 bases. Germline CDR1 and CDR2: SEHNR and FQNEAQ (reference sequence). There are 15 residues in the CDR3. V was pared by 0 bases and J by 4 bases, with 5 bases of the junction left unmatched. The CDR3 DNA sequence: TGTGCCAGCAGCTTAGCGGGACAGATTACCTATGGCTACACCTTC. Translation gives CASSLAGQITYGYTF. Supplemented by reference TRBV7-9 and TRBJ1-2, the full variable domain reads DTGVSQNPRHKITKRGQNVTFRCDPISEHNRLYWYRQTLGQGPEFLTYFQNEAQLEKSRLLSDRFSAERPKGSFSTLEIQRTEQGDSAMYLCASSLAGQITYGYTFGSGTRLTVV.

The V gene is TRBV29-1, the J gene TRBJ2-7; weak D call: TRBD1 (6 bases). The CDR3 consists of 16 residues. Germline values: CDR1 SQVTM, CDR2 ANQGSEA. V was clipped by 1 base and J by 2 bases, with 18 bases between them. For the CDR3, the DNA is TGCAGCGTTGAAGGAGTTGCAGGGGCCCGTCCCTACGAGCAGTACTTC. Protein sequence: CSVEGVAGARPYEQYF.

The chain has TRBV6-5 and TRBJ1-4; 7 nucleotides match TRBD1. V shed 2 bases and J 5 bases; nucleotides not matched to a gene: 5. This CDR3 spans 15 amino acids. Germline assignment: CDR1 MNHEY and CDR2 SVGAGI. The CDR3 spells CASSYQPGQNEKLFF. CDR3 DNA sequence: TGTGCCAGCAGTTACCAGCCGGGACAGAATGAAAAACTGTTTTTT.

CDR3 in amino acids: CSVAAGGAGYTF. The CDR3, as DNA: TGCAGCGTTGCGGCAGGGGGAGCGGGCTACACCTTC. This sequence joins TRBV29-1 and TRBJ1-2, with TRBD1 identical over 7 bases. In germline, CDR1 is SQVTM, CDR2 ANQGSEA. The junction had 7 bases not matched to a gene; V was cut back by 4 bases and J by 8 bases. The CDR3 has 12 amino acids. The variable domain in full, completed from reference TRBV29-1 and TRBJ1-2, reads SAVISQKPSRDICQRGTSLTIQCQVDSQVTMMFWYRQQPGQSLTLIATANQGSEATYESGFVIDKFPISRPNLTFSTLTVSNMSPEDSSIYLCSVAAGGAGYTFGSGTRLTVV.

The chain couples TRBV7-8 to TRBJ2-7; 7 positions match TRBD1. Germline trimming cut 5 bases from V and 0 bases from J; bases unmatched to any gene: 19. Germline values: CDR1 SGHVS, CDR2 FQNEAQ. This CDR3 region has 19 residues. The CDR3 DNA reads TGTGCCAGCAGCCCCCAACAGGGGCGACGAGAGATGAGCTCCTACGAGCAGTACTTC. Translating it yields CASSPQQGRREMSSYEQYF.

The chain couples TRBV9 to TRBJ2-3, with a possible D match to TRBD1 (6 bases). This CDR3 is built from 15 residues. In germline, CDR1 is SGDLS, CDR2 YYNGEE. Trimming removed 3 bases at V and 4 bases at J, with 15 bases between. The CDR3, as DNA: TGTGCCAGCAGCGGGACAGACCGTAGACCAGATACGCAGTATTTT. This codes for CASSGTDRRPDTQYF.

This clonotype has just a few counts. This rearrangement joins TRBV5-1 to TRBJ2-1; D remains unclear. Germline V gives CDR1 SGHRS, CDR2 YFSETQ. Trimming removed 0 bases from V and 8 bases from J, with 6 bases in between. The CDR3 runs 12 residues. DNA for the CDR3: TGCGCCAGCAGCTTGGGGGCAGATGAGCAGTTCTTC. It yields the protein CASSLGADEQFF. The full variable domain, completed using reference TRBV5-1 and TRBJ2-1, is KAGVTQTPRYLIKTRGQQVTLSCSPISGHRSVSWYQQTPGQGLQFLFEYFSETQRNKGNFPGRFSGRQFSNSRSEMNVSTLELGDSALYLCASSLGADEQFFGPGTRLTVL.

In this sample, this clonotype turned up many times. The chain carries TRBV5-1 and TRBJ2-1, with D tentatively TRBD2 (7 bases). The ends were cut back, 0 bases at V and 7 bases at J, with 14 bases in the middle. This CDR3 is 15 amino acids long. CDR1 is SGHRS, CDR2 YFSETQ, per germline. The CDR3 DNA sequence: TGCGCCAGCAGCTTGGCCCAAGCGGGGACAAATGAGCAGTTCTTC. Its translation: CASSLAQAGTNEQFF.

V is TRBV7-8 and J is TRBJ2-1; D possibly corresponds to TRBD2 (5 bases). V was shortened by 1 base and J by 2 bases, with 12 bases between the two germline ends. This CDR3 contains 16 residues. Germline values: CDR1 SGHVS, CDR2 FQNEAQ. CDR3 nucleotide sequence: TGTGCCAGCAGCTTAGTTCCCGAGGGAGCCTACAATGAGCAGTTCTTC. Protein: CASSLVPEGAYNEQFF.

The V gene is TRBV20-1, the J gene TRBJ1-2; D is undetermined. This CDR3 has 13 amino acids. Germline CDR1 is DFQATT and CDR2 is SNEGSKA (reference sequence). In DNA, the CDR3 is TGCAGCGCGGGAACGGGCATTTATGAAGGCTACACCTTC. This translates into CSAGTGIYEGYTF.